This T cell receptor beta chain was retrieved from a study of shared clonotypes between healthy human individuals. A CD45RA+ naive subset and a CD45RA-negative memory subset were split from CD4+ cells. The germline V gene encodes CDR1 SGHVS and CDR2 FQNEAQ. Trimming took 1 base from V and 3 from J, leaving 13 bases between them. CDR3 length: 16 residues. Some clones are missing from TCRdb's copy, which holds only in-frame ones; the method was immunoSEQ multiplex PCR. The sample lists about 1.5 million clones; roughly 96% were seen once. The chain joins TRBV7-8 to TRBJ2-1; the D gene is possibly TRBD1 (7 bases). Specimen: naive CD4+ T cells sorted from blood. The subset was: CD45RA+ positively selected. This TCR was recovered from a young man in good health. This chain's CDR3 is CASSLEGAGLYNEQFF. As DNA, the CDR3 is TGTGCCAGCAGCTTAGAGGGGGCGGGGCTCTACAATGAGCAGTTCTTC.